This T cell receptor beta chain was observed in a study of OX40 agonist ivuxolimab in advanced cancers. As for the study in general: Cancers in dose escalation were hepatocellular, melanoma, renal cell and head and neck. Of mixed ages from about 23 to 85 and averaging about 56 years, the group was about 80% male.

This clone was seen a handful of times. Sequencing used immunoSEQ multiplex PCR; TCRdb keeps in-frame clones, though not all of them. Among over 90,000 clones listed, 94% were seen once. Sampling times: baseline, cycle 4 day 1, cycle 7 day 1. V was cut by 4 bases and J by 1 base, with 10 bases left in between. Per the germline V gene, CDR1 is SQVTM and CDR2 is ANQGSEA. CDR3 size: 13 residues. The material sequenced was CD4+ or CD8+ T cells sorted from blood, taken in a trial of the OX40 agonist ivuxolimab. This TCR derives from an adult with an advanced solid tumor such as melanoma, head and neck, liver or kidney cancer. This rearrangement joins TRBV29-1 to TRBJ1-1; D not certain. The CDR3 DNA sequence: TGCAGCGTTGTCCGAAATGGGAACACTGAAGCTTTCTTT. Its translation: CSVVRNGNTEAFF.